This T cell receptor beta chain emerged from a study of chemoradiotherapy in HPV16-positive cancers. CDR3 size: 13 residues. Trimming shortened V by 5 bases and J by 6 bases, and 10 bases separated the two germline ends. Germline loops: CDR1 SGHNT, CDR2 YENEEA. The data were produced by immunoSEQ multiplex PCR, yet TCRdb's version contains in-frame clones alone and is incomplete. The profile shows some 5,500 clones, around 84% of them singletons. The receptor comes from a human donor with HPV-associated anogenital cancer. The biological material was taken from a patient who underwent chemoradiotherapy. The rearrangement links TRBV11-3 to TRBJ2-2; no firm D call. The chain's CDR3 is CASSHRSAGELFF. In DNA, the CDR3 is TGTGCCAGCAGCCATCGAAGCGCCGGGGAGCTGTTTTTT. The full variable domain, with the rest looked up from reference TRBV11-3 and TRBJ2-2, is EAGVVQSPRYKIIEKKQPVAFWCNPISGHNTLYWYLQNLGQGPELLIRYENEEAVDDSQLPKDRFSAERLKGVDSTLKIQPAELGDSAVYLCASSHRSAGELFFGEGSRLTVL.